One and the same sample provided the 25 T cell receptor beta chains below, sequenced in a study of CD8+ T cells in alopecia areata. RNA was isolated and reverse transcribed to cDNA, the sequencing template. Sequencing used immunoSEQ multiplex PCR; TCRdb keeps in-frame clones, though not all of them. The data contain around 200,000 clones, about 60% of them singletons. Treatment: oral pan-JAK inhibitor, 5-10 mg twice daily. Sample: CD8+ T cells sorted from blood, taken at week 24, from a patient treated with tofacitinib. Source of these receptors: a human donor with alopecia areata.

This chain links TRBV6-6 with TRBJ1-2; no clear D. Germline assignment: CDR1 MNHNY and CDR2 SVGAGI (reference sequence). Trimming took 7 bases from V and 5 from J, leaving 14 bases between them. The CDR3 has 13 residues. DNA of the CDR3: TGTGCCAGCACCCTTACCCGGAAGTATGGCTACACCTTC. It specifies CASTLTRKYGYTF.

This chain connects TRBV5-6 to TRBJ2-3; D not certain. The CDR3 consists of 14 residues. Per the germline V gene, CDR1 is SGHDT and CDR2 is YYEEEE. V shed 0 bases and J shed 2 bases, with 7 bases lying between them. The CDR3 spells CASSLGRNTDTQYF. Here the CDR3 DNA reads TGTGCCAGCAGCTTGGGTCGGAACACAGATACGCAGTATTTT.

This clone showed up just a few times. The chain links TRBV6-5 to TRBJ2-5; D is perhaps TRBD2 (5 bases). This CDR3 spans 12 amino acids. CDR1 and CDR2 from the germline V gene are MNHEY and SVGAGI. V dropped 6 bases and J dropped 3 bases, with 8 bases sitting between them. The CDR3 region has the DNA TGTGCCAGCAGGGACTTCAAAGAGACCCAGTACTTC. Its translation is CASRDFKETQYF.

The chain is built from TRBV5-1 and TRBJ2-7; TRBD1 matches 10 bases. Germline V lookup: CDR1 SGHRS, CDR2 YFSETQ. CDR3 length equals 17 residues. The V segment lost 2 bases and the J segment 1 base; nucleotides outside the gene matches: 9. In DNA, the CDR3 is TGCGCCAGCAGCTTCTATAGTTTGGGACAGGGGTCCTACGAGCAGTACTTC. It translates to CASSFYSLGQGSYEQYF.

The DNA for the CDR3 is TGTGCCAGTAGTATAGGGGGCAAGCGAGATACGCAGTATTTT. Amino acids: CASSIGGKRDTQYF. This chain joins TRBV19 and TRBJ2-3, with D tentatively TRBD1 (5 bases). Germline V lookup: CDR1 LNHDA, CDR2 SQIVND (reference sequence). With 1 base removed from V and 5 bases from J, the gap between germline ends came to 10 bases. The CDR3 is made up of 14 amino acids.

This clone turned up a few times. The rearrangement links TRBV4-1 to TRBJ2-5; 9 nucleotides match TRBD2. The germline V gene has CDR1 MGHRA and CDR2 YSYEKL. The trim removed 5 bases at V and 9 bases at J, leaving 7 bases unmatched. The CDR3 runs 13 residues. The CDR3 DNA sequence: TGCGCCAGCAGCGGTAGCGGGGGCCCGTCCCAGTACTTC. It yields the protein CASSGSGGPSQYF.

The CDR3 loop is CASSMGQLGYEQYF. CDR3 bases: TGTGCCAGTAGTATGGGACAGCTAGGCTACGAGCAGTACTTC. The chain uses TRBV19 and TRBJ2-7; the match to TRBD1 covers 7 bases. V lost 3 bases, J lost 3 bases, and 5 bases stayed unmatched. The germline V gene encodes CDR1 LNHDA and CDR2 SQIVND (reference sequence). CDR3 length: 14 residues.

The chain has TRBV9 and TRBJ2-3; 7 positions agree with TRBD1. Looked up from germline, CDR1 is SGDLS and CDR2 is YYNGEE. The CDR3 extends over 15 amino acids. With 3 bases clipped from V and 3 bases from J, the junction kept 7 bases outside the gene matches. CDR3 DNA sequence: TGTGCCAGCAGCGCCGCCGGGACAGAAACAGATACGCAGTATTTT. It specifies CASSAAGTETDTQYF.

The gene calls are TRBV19 and TRBJ2-1; no clear D gene. Germline-derived CDR1 and CDR2 are LNHDA and SQIVND (reference sequence). V was cut by 2 bases and J by 10 bases, with 6 bases left in between. CDR3 length: 11 residues. The DNA of the CDR3 is TGTGCCAGTAGTATACTCGCCGAGCAGTTCTTC. This codes for CASSILAEQFF.

This clone was found a few times. The chain uses TRBV19 and TRBJ1-2; possible D gene TRBD1, 5 bases. The germline V gene encodes CDR1 LNHDA and CDR2 SQIVND (reference sequence). The V gene lost 10 bases and the J gene lost 3 bases, with 18 bases spanning the gap. This CDR3 contains 14 residues. The CDR3 protein is CAIAPGAQDYGYTF. CDR3 sequence (DNA): TGTGCCATCGCCCCCGGGGCTCAAGACTATGGCTACACCTTC.

This clone was counted between two and nine times. The rearrangement uses TRBV29-1 and TRBJ2-7; D perhaps matches TRBD1 (5 bases). The germline V gene has CDR1 SQVTM and CDR2 ANQGSEA. The CDR3 is 12 amino acids. V lost 1 base, J lost 3 bases, and 7 bases lay in between. In DNA, the CDR3 is TGCAGCGTTGAAGGACAGCTCTACGAGCAGTACTTC. It codes for CSVEGQLYEQYF.

Note on this clone: The same CDR3 also results from other DNA sequences found in this sample. V is TRBV5-6 and J is TRBJ2-1, with D possibly matching TRBD1 (5 bases). The CDR3 runs 12 residues. Per germline, CDR1 SGHDT and CDR2 YYEEEE. V lost 4 bases, J lost 10 bases, and 12 bases lay in between. CDR3 protein: CASSLGRGEQFF. Here the CDR3 DNA reads TGTGCCAGCAGCCTCGGAAGGGGCGAGCAGTTCTTC.

This chain connects TRBV4-2 to TRBJ1-5; 7 bases are shared with TRBD1. The CDR3 has 16 residues. Germline V gives CDR1 LGHNA, CDR2 YNFKEQ. Germline trimming cut 2 bases from V and 0 bases from J; bases unmatched to any gene: 4. CDR3 region: CASSQRDSVSNQPQHF. The CDR3 DNA sequence: TGTGCCAGCAGCCAAAGGGACAGCGTTAGCAATCAGCCCCAGCATTTT.

This chain connects TRBV9 to TRBJ2-7; the D gene is possibly TRBD1 (6 bases). The CDR3 is made up of 15 amino acids. Trimming removed 3 bases at V and 0 bases at J, with 13 bases between. Germline V CDR1 and CDR2: SGDLS, YYNGEE. The CDR3 DNA sequence: TGTGCCAGCAGCGCGGGGACAATGAGCTCCTACGAGCAGTACTTC. Translation gives CASSAGTMSSYEQYF.

This clone was seen a few times. The CDR3 reads CASSLYGAIQETQYF. For the CDR3, the DNA is TGTGCCAGCAGCTTATACGGGGCGATCCAAGAGACCCAGTACTTC. The chain employs TRBV7-8 and TRBJ2-5, with D perhaps TRBD1 or TRBD2 (5 bases each). Germline V lookup: CDR1 SGHVS, CDR2 FQNEAQ. The CDR3 is 15 amino acids. Trimming removed 2 bases from V and 1 base from J, with 11 bases in between.

The chain carries TRBV30 and TRBJ2-1, with 11 positions matching TRBD2. V lost 3 bases and J lost 7; bases outside the gene matches: 8. CDR3 size: 15 residues. The germline CDR1 and CDR2 sequences are GTSNPN and SVGIG (reference sequence). CDR3: CAWRTSGVMGNEQFF. DNA for the CDR3: TGTGCCTGGAGGACTAGCGGGGTCATGGGGAATGAGCAGTTCTTC.

The J gene is TRBJ2-5, the V gene TRBV6-1; D may be TRBD1 (5 bases). Trimming removed 0 bases from V and 0 bases from J, with 20 bases in between. In germline, CDR1 is MNHNS, CDR2 SASEGT. The CDR3 totals 19 residues. For the CDR3, the DNA is TGTGCCAGCAGTGAAGCTGGTAGGAGACAGAACCCGTACCAAGAGACCCAGTACTTC. Encoded protein: CASSEAGRRQNPYQETQYF.

The chain carries TRBV30 and TRBJ2-3; TRBD1 matches 12 bases. The CDR3 consists of 14 residues. Germline assignment: CDR1 GTSNPN and CDR2 SVGIG (reference sequence). Losses at the gene ends were 5 bases for V and 6 bases for J; bases not matched to a gene: 6. The CDR3 spells CAWGAGQGADTQYF. The CDR3 region has the DNA TGTGCCTGGGGCGCGGGACAGGGGGCGGATACGCAGTATTTT.

The CDR3 nucleotides are TGCGCCAGCAGTGTTGGACAGGAGCCGAACACCGGGGAGCTGTTTTTT. The encoded protein is CASSVGQEPNTGELFF. The rearrangement links TRBV10-1 to TRBJ2-2; 7 positions agree with TRBD1. This CDR3 comprises 16 residues. J lost 0 bases, V lost 4 bases, and 5 bases had no gene match. Germline V gene data show CDR1 as WNHNN and CDR2 as SYGVQD (reference sequence).

The chain joins TRBV7-6 to TRBJ2-3, with 12 nucleotides matching TRBD2. The CDR3 length is 18 residues. After removal of 2 bases from V and 2 bases from J, the junction contained 8 bases not matched to a gene. CDR1 is SGHVS, CDR2 FNYEAQ, per germline. DNA of the CDR3: TGTGCCAGCAGCTTACTCCTAGCGGGGGGGCTGATCACAGATACGCAGTATTTT. Translated: CASSLLLAGGLITDTQYF.

This clone was seen only a few times. The genes are TRBV30 and TRBJ2-7; D gene unclear. From germline, CDR1 is GTSNPN and CDR2 SVGIG (reference sequence). With 1 base removed from V and 3 bases from J, the gap between germline ends came to 7 bases. This CDR3 is built from 12 residues. This chain's CDR3 is CAWSARFYEQYF. DNA for the CDR3: TGTGCCTGGAGTGCCCGATTCTACGAGCAGTACTTC.

The chain uses TRBV15 and TRBJ1-2; D is unresolved. This CDR3 spans 14 amino acids. Germline CDR1 and CDR2: LNHNV and YYDKDF (reference sequence). V dropped 4 bases and J dropped 4 bases, with 13 bases sitting between them. CDR3 in amino acids: CATSIAGASYGYTF. CDR3 DNA: TGTGCCACCAGCATTGCAGGAGCTTCCTATGGCTACACCTTC.

In nucleotides, the CDR3 is TGTGCCTGGAGTGTAAAGAGGGGGGGCCGAGAGACCCAGTACTTC. Translated, it gives CAWSVKRGGRETQYF. This chain uses TRBV30 with TRBJ2-5; D may be TRBD2 (7 bases). The CDR3 extends over 15 amino acids. Germline values: CDR1 GTSNPN, CDR2 SVGIG (reference sequence). The V end lost 0 bases, the J end lost 4 bases, and 15 bases lay between the germline ends.

A word on this clone: The junction departs from the called germline gene at one end, perhaps through a read error. The chain combines TRBV30 with TRBJ1-2; D is possibly TRBD1 (6 bases). This CDR3 has 12 residues. The germline V gene encodes CDR1 GTSNPN and CDR2 SVGIG (reference sequence). Written as DNA, the CDR3 is TGTACCTGGGTACAGGGAGTGGATGGCTACACCTTC. This encodes CTWVQGVDGYTF.

The V call is TRBV27, the J call TRBJ1-1; no clear D gene. Per the germline V gene, CDR1 is MNHEY and CDR2 is SMNVEV (reference sequence). The CDR3 is made up of 16 amino acids. V was cut by 5 bases and J by 1 base, with 17 bases left in between. The CDR3 spells CASSPQRINRNTEAFF. The CDR3 coding sequence is TGTGCCAGCAGTCCCCAAAGGATTAACAGGAACACTGAAGCTTTCTTT.